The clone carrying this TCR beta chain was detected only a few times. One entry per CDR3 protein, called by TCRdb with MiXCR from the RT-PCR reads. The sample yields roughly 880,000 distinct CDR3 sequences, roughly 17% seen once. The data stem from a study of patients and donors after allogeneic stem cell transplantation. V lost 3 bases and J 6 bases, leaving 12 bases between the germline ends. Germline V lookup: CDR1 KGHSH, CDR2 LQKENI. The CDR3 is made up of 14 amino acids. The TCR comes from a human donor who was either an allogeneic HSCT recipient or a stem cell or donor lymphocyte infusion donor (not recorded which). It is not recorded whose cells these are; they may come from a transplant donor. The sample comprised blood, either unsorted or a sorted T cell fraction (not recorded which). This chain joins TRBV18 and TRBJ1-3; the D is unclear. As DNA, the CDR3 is TGTGCCAGCTCACCTCGAGGCATGAAAAACACCATATATTTT. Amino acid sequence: CASSPRGMKNTIYF.